This TCR beta chain was obtained from a study of blood T cell repertoires in COVID-19. Study-level information: COVID-19 samples, acute and convalescent, were from the United States, Italy and Spain. Nucleic acid was either cDNA or gDNA, and it came from T cells, B-cell-depleted T cells, or PBMCs.

Methods used by the authors: The authors estimated nucleated cell counts from reference gene primer amplification. Produced via immunoSEQ multiplex PCR; TCRdb's table is partial and in-frame only. D and trimming come from the DNA, and the V and J calls and clone size come from that table. The table shows 100,000 to 150,000 clones, with approximately 82% occurring only once. CDR1 is SGHRS and CDR2 is YFSETQ in the germline V gene. The germline V and J ends were trimmed by 1 base and 6 bases, with 13 bases remaining between them. The CDR3 covers 14 residues. The TCR comes from a woman aged 45-60 years with acute or convalescent COVID-19. Sequenced material: peripheral blood. The V and J genes are TRBV5-1 and TRBJ1-1, with a tentative D call TRBD1 (5 bases). The CDR3 reads CASSLQGREAEAFF. The CDR3 DNA sequence: TGCGCCAGCAGCTTGCAGGGACGGGAGGCTGAAGCTTTCTTT.